These 26 T cell receptor beta chains originate from one sample sequenced in a study of T cell changes during pregnancy in multiple sclerosis. Sequenced by immunoSEQ multiplex PCR; TCRdb stores in-frame clones only, minus some. Of around 50,000 clones listed, around 90% are singletons. The sample consisted of CD4+ T cells from peripheral blood mononuclear cells, taken after pregnancy. The receptors were sampled from a female donor in good health, enrolled as a control in a pregnancy study.

The CDR3 loop reads CASNPISGNTIYF. The CDR3 nucleotides read TGTGCCAGCAATCCCATCTCTGGAAACACCATATATTTT. The chain uses TRBV25-1 and TRBJ1-3, with D hard to call. From germline, CDR1 is MGHDK and CDR2 SYGVNS. The CDR3 covers 13 residues. Trimming stripped 7 bases from V and 0 bases from J, with 7 bases between.

This clone was seen a handful of times. Other nucleotide sequences from this sample produce the same CDR3. The chain joins TRBV25-1 to TRBJ1-6; D uncertain. V was cut by 1 base and J by 7 bases, with 11 bases left in between. Per germline, CDR1 MGHDK and CDR2 SYGVNS. The CDR3 length is 15 residues. CDR3 nucleotides: TGTGCCAGCAGTGAATCCCGGACGGGGAATTCACCCCTCCACTTT. As protein: CASSESRTGNSPLHF.

V is TRBV9 and J is TRBJ1-4; no definite D call. Trimming cost V 0 bases and J 0 bases, with 9 bases left between them. This CDR3 contains 16 residues. CDR1 SGDLS and CDR2 YYNGEE come from the germline V gene. The chain's CDR3 is CASSVASATTNEKLFF. The CDR3 bases are TGTGCCAGCAGCGTAGCTAGTGCCACAACTAATGAAAAACTGTTTTTT. Full variable domain (outside the CDR3, taken from reference TRBV9 and TRBJ1-4): DSGVTQTPKHLITATGQRVTLRCSPRSGDLSVYWYQQSLDQGLQFLIQYYNGEERAKGNILERFSAQQFPDLHSELNLSSLELGDSALYFCASSVASATTNEKLFFGSGTQLSVL.

This chain connects TRBV5-4 to TRBJ1-2; 7 positions agree with TRBD1. Trimming cost V 5 bases and J 3 bases; bases outside gene matches: 10. Germline CDR1 and CDR2: SGHNT and YYREEE (reference sequence). The CDR3 is 15 amino acids. Written as DNA, the CDR3 is TGTGCCAGCAGGACAGGGACAGCGGGGGACTATGGCTACACCTTC. Its protein product is CASRTGTAGDYGYTF.

The genes are TRBV4-1 and TRBJ1-2; D is undetermined. The germline V gene encodes CDR1 MGHRA and CDR2 YSYEKL. This CDR3 contains 16 residues. Trimming pared 0 bases from V and 0 bases from J, leaving 11 bases between. The CDR3 loop is CASSQEEGLANYGYTF. In DNA form, the CDR3 reads TGCGCCAGCAGCCAAGAAGAAGGACTAGCTAACTATGGCTACACCTTC.

The CDR3 bases are TGTGCCAGCAGCCTCTCGGGGGGGGACATTTCACCCCTCCACTTT. Its translation: CASSLSGGDISPLHF. The rearrangement joins TRBV7-8 to TRBJ1-6; tentative D call: TRBD1 (6 bases). Germline-derived CDR1 and CDR2 are SGHVS and FQNEAQ. This CDR3 comprises 15 residues. Trimming took 5 bases from V and 9 from J, leaving 17 bases between them.

The rearrangement uses TRBV5-1 and TRBJ2-1; 9 bases align to TRBD1. Germline CDR1 and CDR2: SGHRS and YFSETQ. V lost 2 bases and J lost 6; bases outside the gene matches: 3. There are 14 residues in the CDR3. The CDR3 DNA is TGCGCCAGCAGCTTCCGGGACAGGGCCAATGAGCAGTTCTTC. Protein product: CASSFRDRANEQFF.

The rearrangement links TRBV5-1 to TRBJ2-1; weak D call: TRBD1 (5 bases). Trimming pared 3 bases from V and 6 bases from J, leaving 16 bases between. This CDR3 region has 15 residues. Germline V gives CDR1 SGHRS, CDR2 YFSETQ. The CDR3: CASSYDSLISNEQFF. Here the CDR3 DNA reads TGCGCCAGCAGCTATGACAGCCTAATCTCCAATGAGCAGTTCTTC.

Notes on this clone: The sample has other DNA sequences that encode this CDR3 too. This chain connects TRBV19 to TRBJ2-5; tentative D call: TRBD2 (5 bases). Germline V gene lookup returns CDR1 LNHDA and CDR2 SQIVND (reference sequence). V was pared by 5 bases and J by 5 bases, with 12 bases between. The CDR3 contains 13 residues. CDR3 loop: CASSPDPGETQYF. The CDR3 bases are TGTGCCAGTAGTCCGGACCCGGGGGAGACCCAGTACTTC. Full variable domain (missing parts from reference TRBV19 and TRBJ2-5): DGGITQSPKYLFRKEGQNVTLSCEQNLNHDAMYWYRQDPGQGLRLIYYSQIVNDFQKGDIAEGYSVSREKKESFPLTVTSAQKNPTAFYLCASSPDPGETQYFGPGTRLLVL.

V usage is TRBV5-1 and J usage is TRBJ1-1; a possible D gene is TRBD1 (5 bases). CDR1 and CDR2 from the germline V gene are SGHRS and YFSETQ. CDR3 size: 17 residues. Between the trimmed V and J ends, which lost 4 bases and 2 bases, there was a span of 21 bases. The CDR3 sequence: CASSHTVPTAANTEAFF. As DNA, the CDR3 is TGCGCCAGCAGCCACACGGTCCCGACAGCAGCAAACACTGAAGCTTTCTTT.

The rearrangement links TRBV10-3 to TRBJ2-5; TRBD2 agrees at 14 bases. The CDR3 totals 13 residues. The ends lost 10 bases at V and 5 bases at J; junction bases unmatched: 3. Looked up from germline, CDR1 is ENHRY and CDR2 is SYGVKD. CDR3 bases: TGTGCCACCCGACTAGCGGGGGGGGAGACCCAGTACTTC. Translating it yields CATRLAGGETQYF.

In its sample, this clone was seen once. The J gene is TRBJ2-3, the V gene TRBV5-6; TRBD2 might be the D (6 bases). V lost 2 bases, J lost 3 bases, and 10 bases lay in between. The CDR3 extends over 14 amino acids. Germline-derived CDR1 and CDR2 are SGHDT and YYEEEE. In DNA, the CDR3 is TGTGCCAGCAGCTTAGACGGGGGAACAGATACGCAGTATTTT. Protein product: CASSLDGGTDTQYF.

DNA of the CDR3: TGTGCCAGCAGCGACCGGGACACCTCCCGAGGCTACACCTTC. Encoded protein: CASSDRDTSRGYTF. V is TRBV7-8 and J is TRBJ1-2, with D possibly TRBD1 on 6 matching bases. Trimming stripped 5 bases from V and 8 bases from J, with 18 bases between. This CDR3 has 14 amino acids. Germline lookup yields CDR1 SGHVS and CDR2 FQNEAQ.

The chain joins TRBV18 to TRBJ2-5; no definite D call. Germline CDR1 KGHSH, CDR2 LQKENI. This CDR3 contains 11 residues. Trimming left V 6 bases short and J 1 base short, with 3 bases between. CDR3 loop: CASSFQETQYF. The CDR3, as DNA: TGTGCCAGCTCCTTCCAAGAGACCCAGTACTTC.

This chain links TRBV18 with TRBJ1-4; possibly TRBD1 for D (5 bases). V lost 4 bases and J lost 5, with 17 bases in between. Germline CDR1 reads KGHSH; CDR2 reads LQKENI. CDR3 length: 16 amino acids. In nucleotides, the CDR3 is TGTGCCAGCTCACAGGGGCCTCACCTTATCAATGAAAAACTGTTTTTT. Its translation is CASSQGPHLINEKLFF.

The genes are TRBV6-6 and TRBJ2-3; TRBD2 agrees at 7 bases. Germline assignment: CDR1 MNHNY and CDR2 SVGAGI (reference sequence). V gave up 8 bases and J gave up 3 bases; unmatched junction bases: 11. This CDR3 is 15 amino acids long. CDR3 residues: CASWGLGTKTDTQYF. The CDR3 DNA reads TGTGCCAGCTGGGGACTCGGGACTAAAACAGATACGCAGTATTTT.

This chain joins TRBV11-2 and TRBJ1-2; tentative D call: TRBD1 (6 bases). This CDR3 region has 14 residues. The germline V gene has CDR1 SGHAT and CDR2 FQNNGV. V lost 5 bases and J lost 0, with 10 bases in between. The CDR3 protein is CASSRTDANYGYTF. DNA of the CDR3: TGTGCCAGCAGCCGGACAGACGCTAACTATGGCTACACCTTC.

V and J are TRBV6-5 and TRBJ2-3, with TRBD2 matching over 10 bases. Trimming took 8 bases from V and 4 from J; bases not matched to a gene: 6. CDR1 MNHEY and CDR2 SVGAGI come from the germline V gene. This CDR3 contains 14 residues. CDR3 in amino acids: CASRGAGGADTQYF. Written as DNA, the CDR3 is TGTGCCAGCCGAGGAGCGGGAGGGGCAGATACGCAGTATTTT.

The chain couples TRBV6-4 to TRBJ1-1; D remains ambiguous. There are 13 residues in the CDR3. Trimming removed 6 bases from V and 5 bases from J, with 13 bases in between. Looked up from germline, CDR1 is MRHNA and CDR2 is SNTAGT. The CDR3 loop reads CASSFGEGTEAFF. The CDR3 region has the DNA TGTGCCAGCAGCTTCGGGGAAGGAACTGAAGCTTTCTTT.

This chain links TRBV10-3 with TRBJ1-1; 9 positions match TRBD1. Per germline, CDR1 ENHRY and CDR2 SYGVKD. This CDR3 region has 16 residues. The trim removed 0 bases at V and 3 bases at J, leaving 5 bases unmatched. The DNA for the CDR3 is TGTGCCATCAGTGAGTCCCCGGGACAGGGTTACACTGAAGCTTTCTTT. Protein product: CAISESPGQGYTEAFF.

This chain uses TRBV23-1 with TRBJ1-4, with TRBD1 matching 9 bases. TRBV23-1 falls under the ORF class, with uncertain function. This CDR3 spans 15 amino acids. J was trimmed by 8 bases and V by 7 bases; bases with no gene match: 11. The CDR3 here is CASTDRGRGGEKLFF. CDR3 nucleotides: TGCGCCAGCACCGACAGGGGGAGGGGTGGGGAAAAACTGTTTTTT.

The rearrangement links TRBV4-1 to TRBJ2-7, with 13 bases lining up with TRBD2. CDR1 and CDR2 (germline): MGHRA, YSYEKL. This CDR3 contains 20 residues. V dropped 1 base and J dropped 2; count of bases not matched to a gene: 14. The CDR3 protein is CASSQGTGLAGRRGTYEQYF. The CDR3, as DNA: TGCGCCAGCAGCCAAGGAACGGGACTAGCGGGGCGCCGGGGGACCTACGAGCAGTACTTC.

The rearrangement links TRBV7-3 to TRBJ1-1; D is possibly TRBD1 (6 bases). The CDR3 loop spans 14 amino acids. The V and J ends lost 1 base and 3 bases respectively, with 9 bases between them. From germline, CDR1 is SGHTA and CDR2 FQGTGA. CDR3 in DNA: TGTGCCAGCAGCTTAAGCCCAGGGGACACTGAAGCTTTCTTT. Encoded protein: CASSLSPGDTEAFF.

The rearrangement links TRBV27 to TRBJ1-1; 8 bases line up with TRBD1. Germline lookup yields CDR1 MNHEY and CDR2 SMNVEV (reference sequence). The CDR3 runs to 14 residues. Trimming took 5 bases from V and 13 from J; bases not matched to a gene: 15. CDR3 loop: CASSPTGGGITRFF. The CDR3, as DNA: TGTGCCAGCAGTCCAACAGGGGGTGGGATTACACGTTTCTTT.

This clone was seen just once. J is TRBJ2-3 and V is TRBV5-5, with 7 positions matching TRBD2. Trimming at V came to 7 bases and at J to 5 bases, leaving 13 bases not matched to a gene. This CDR3 is 15 amino acids long. CDR1 and CDR2 from the germline V gene are SGHKS and YYEKEE (reference sequence). In DNA, the CDR3 is TGTGCCAGCGACCCTAGCGGAGCGAGGGGAGATACGCAGTATTTT. The encoded protein is CASDPSGARGDTQYF. The variable domain in full, with the rest retrieved from reference TRBV5-5 and TRBJ2-3, is DAGVTQSPTHLIKTRGQQVTLRCSPISGHKSVSWYQQVLGQGPQFIFQYYEKEERGRGNFPDRFSARQFPNYSSELNVNALLLGDSALYLCASDPSGARGDTQYFGPGTRLTVL.

The chain recombines TRBV5-1 with TRBJ2-7; TRBD1 matches at 10 bases. The CDR3 length is 16 residues. The germline V gene has CDR1 SGHRS and CDR2 YFSETQ. After removal of 0 bases from V and 2 bases from J, the junction contained 5 bases not matched to a gene. The CDR3, as DNA: TGCGCCAGCAGCTTGGGACCGGGACAGGGGACCTACGAGCAGTACTTC. Translation gives CASSLGPGQGTYEQYF.